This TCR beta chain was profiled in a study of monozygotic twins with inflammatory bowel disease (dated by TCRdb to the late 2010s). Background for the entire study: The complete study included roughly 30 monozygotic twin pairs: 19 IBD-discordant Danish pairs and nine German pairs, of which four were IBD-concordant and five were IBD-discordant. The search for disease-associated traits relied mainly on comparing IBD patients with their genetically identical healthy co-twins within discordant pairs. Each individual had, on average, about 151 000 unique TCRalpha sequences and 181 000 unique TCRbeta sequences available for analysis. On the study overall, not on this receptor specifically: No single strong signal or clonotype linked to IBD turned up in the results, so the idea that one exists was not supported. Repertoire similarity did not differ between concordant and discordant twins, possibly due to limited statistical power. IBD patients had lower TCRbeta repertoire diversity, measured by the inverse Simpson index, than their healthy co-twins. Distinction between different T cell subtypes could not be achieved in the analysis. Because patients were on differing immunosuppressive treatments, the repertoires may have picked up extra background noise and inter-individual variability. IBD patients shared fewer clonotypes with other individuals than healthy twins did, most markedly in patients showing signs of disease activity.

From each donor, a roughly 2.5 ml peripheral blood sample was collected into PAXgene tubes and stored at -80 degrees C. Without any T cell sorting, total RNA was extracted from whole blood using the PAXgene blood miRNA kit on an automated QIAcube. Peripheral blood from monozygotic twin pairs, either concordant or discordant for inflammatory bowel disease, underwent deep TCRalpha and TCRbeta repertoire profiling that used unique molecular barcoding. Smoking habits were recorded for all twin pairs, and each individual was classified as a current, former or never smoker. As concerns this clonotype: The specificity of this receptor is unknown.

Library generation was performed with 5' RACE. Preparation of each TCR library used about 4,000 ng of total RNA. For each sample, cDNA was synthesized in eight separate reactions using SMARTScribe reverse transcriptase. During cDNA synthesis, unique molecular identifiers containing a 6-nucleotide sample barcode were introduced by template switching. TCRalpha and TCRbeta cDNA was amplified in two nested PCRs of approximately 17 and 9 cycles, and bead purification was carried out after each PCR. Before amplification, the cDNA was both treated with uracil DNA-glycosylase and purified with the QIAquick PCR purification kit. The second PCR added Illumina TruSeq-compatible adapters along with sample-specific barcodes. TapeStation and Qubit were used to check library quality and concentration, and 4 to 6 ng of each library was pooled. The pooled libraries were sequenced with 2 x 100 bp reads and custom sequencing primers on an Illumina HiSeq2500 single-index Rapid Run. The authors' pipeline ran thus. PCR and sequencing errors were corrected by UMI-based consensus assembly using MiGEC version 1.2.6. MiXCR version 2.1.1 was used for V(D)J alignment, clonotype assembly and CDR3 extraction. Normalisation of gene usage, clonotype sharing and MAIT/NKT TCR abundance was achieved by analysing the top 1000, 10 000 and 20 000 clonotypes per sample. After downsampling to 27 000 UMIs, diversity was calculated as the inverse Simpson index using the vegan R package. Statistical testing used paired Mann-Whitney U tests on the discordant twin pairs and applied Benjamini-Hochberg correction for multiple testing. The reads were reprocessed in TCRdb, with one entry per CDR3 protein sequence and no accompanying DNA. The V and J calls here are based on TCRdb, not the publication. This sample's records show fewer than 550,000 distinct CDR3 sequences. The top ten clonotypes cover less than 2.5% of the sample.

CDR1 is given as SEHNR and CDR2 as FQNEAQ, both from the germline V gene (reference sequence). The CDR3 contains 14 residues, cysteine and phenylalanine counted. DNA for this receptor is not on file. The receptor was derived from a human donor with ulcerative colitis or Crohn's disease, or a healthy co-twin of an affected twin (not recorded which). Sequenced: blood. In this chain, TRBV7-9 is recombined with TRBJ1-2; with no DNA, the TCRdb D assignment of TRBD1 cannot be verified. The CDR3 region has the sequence CASSPLGNGYGYTF.